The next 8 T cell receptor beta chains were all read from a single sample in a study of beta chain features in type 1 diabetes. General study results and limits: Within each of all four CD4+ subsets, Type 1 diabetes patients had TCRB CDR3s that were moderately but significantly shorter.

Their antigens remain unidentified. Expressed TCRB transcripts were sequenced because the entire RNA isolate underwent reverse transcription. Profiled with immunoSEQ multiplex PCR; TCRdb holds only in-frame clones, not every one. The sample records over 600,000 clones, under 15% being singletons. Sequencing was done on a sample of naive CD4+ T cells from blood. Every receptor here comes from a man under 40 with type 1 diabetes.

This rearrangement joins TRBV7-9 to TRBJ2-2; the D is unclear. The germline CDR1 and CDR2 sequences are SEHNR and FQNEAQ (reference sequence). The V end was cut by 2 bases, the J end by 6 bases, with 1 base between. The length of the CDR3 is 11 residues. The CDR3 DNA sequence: TGTGCCAGCAGCTTATCCGGGGAGCTGTTTTTT. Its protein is CASSLSGELFF.

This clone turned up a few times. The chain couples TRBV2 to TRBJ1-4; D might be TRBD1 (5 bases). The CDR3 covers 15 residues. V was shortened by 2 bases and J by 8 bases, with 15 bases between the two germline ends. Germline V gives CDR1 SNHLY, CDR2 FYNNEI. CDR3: CASSERGQGGEKLFF. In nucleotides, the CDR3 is TGTGCCAGCAGTGAAAGGGGCCAGGGTGGCGAAAAACTGTTTTTT.

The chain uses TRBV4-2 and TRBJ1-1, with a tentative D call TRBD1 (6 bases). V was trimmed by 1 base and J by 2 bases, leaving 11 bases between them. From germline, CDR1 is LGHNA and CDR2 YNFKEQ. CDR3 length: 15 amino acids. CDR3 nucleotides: TGTGCCAGCAGCCAAGTCTACAGGGATAACACTGAAGCTTTCTTT. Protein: CASSQVYRDNTEAFF.

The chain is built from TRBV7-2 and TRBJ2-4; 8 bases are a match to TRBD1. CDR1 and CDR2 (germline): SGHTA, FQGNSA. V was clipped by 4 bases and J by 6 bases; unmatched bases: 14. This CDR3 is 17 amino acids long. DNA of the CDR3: TGTGCCAGCAGCTCACAACCTACCTCAGGGGGCACAAACATTCAGTACTTC. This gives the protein CASSSQPTSGGTNIQYF.

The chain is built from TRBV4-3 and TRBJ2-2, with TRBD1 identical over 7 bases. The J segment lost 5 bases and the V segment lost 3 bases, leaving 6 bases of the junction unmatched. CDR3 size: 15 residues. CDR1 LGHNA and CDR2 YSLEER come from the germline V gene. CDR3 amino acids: CASSHSTGVTGELFF. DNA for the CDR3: TGCGCCAGCAGCCATTCTACAGGGGTTACCGGGGAGCTGTTTTTT.

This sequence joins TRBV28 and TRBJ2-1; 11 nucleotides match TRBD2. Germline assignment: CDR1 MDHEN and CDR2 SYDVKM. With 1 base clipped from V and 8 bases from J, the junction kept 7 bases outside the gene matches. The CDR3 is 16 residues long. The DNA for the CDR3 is TGTGCCAGCAGTTTATCGCTAGCGGGGGGCCTCGATGAGCAGTTCTTC. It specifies CASSLSLAGGLDEQFF.

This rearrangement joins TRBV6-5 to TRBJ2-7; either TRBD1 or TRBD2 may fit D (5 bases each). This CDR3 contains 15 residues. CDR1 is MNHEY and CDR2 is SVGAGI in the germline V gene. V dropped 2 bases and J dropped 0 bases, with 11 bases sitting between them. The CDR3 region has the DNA TGTGCCAGCAGTTACGGGGACGAATACTCCTACGAGCAGTACTTC. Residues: CASSYGDEYSYEQYF.

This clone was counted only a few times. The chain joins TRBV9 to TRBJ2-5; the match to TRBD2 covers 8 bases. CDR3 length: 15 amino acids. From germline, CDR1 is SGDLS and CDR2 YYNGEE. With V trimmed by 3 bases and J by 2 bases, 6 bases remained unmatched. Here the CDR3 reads CASSAGTRQQETQYF. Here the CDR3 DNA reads TGTGCCAGCAGCGCCGGGACTAGACAACAAGAGACCCAGTACTTC.